This T cell receptor (beta chain) was documented in a study of blood T cell repertoires in COVID-19. Study information: Acute and convalescent COVID-19 specimens originated in the United States, Italy and Spain.

Under the authors' procedure: How many nucleated cells were present was estimated from reference gene primer amplification. Method: immunoSEQ multiplex PCR; TCRdb's copy keeps in-frame clones and lacks some. The V and J calls and clone size are taken from that table; D and trimming were inferred from the DNA. The top ten clones hold nearly 6.5% of a sample with about 330,000 clones, around 92% of them seen once. Germline V gene data show CDR1 as MNHEY and CDR2 as SVGAGI. This CDR3 has 14 residues. With 6 bases clipped from V and 7 bases from J, the junction kept 6 bases outside the gene matches. The V call is TRBV6-5, the J call TRBJ1-4; 9 bases align to TRBD1. The receptor's source is a man aged 18 to 30 who had recovered from COVID-19. The sequenced sample was peripheral blood. CDR3 residues: CASSRVQGAEKLFF. CDR3 nucleotides: TGTGCCAGCAGCCGAGTACAGGGGGCTGAAAAACTGTTTTTT.